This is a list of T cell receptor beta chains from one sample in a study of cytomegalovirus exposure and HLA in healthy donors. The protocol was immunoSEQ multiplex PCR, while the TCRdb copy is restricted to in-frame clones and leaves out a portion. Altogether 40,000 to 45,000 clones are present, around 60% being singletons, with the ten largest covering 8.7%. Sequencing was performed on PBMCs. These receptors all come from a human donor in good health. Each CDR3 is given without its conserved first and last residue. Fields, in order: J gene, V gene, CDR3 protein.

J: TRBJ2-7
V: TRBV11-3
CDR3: ASSAQAGGYEQY

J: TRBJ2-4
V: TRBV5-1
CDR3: ASSFAAWGSKNIQY

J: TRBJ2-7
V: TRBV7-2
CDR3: ASSPGVPGRGLSYEQY

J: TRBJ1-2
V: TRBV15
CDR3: ATSRGDSDYGYT

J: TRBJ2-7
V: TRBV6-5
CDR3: ASRSGTGPSGQY

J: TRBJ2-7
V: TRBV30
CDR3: AWSVGGTYEQY

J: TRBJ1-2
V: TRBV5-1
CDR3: ASSSIGDSQIRYT

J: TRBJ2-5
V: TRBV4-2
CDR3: ASSQAAGGQETQY

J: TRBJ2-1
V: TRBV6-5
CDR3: ASSPSSYNEQF

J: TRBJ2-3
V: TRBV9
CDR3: ASSAADTQY

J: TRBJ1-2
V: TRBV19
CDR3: ASSIDGTNGYT

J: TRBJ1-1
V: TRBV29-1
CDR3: SVGEMMNTEAF

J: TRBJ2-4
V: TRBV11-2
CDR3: ASSSEAGQAKLAKNIQY

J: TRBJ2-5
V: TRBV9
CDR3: ASSLDSPQETQY

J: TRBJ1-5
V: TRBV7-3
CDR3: ASSLGGGQPQH

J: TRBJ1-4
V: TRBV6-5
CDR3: ASSSQTGGDEKLF

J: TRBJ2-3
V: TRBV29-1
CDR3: SVEGGGNTQY

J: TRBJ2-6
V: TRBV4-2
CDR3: ASSHTDRGSGANVLT

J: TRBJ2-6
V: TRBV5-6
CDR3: ASSWGQGRSGANVLT

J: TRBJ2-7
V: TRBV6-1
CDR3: ASSENLANPYEQY

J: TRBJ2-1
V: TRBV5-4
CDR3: ASRGGAHNEQF

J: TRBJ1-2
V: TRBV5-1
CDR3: ASSLAVGGYT

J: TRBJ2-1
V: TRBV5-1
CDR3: ASSLATSGGYNEQF

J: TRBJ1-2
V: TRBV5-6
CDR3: ASSLTGGRGYT

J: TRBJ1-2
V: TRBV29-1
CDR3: SALRDTAANYGYT

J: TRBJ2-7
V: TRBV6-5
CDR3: ASSWDRTIGSYEQY

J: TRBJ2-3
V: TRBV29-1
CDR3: SAAGTGGYADTQY

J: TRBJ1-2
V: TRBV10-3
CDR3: AISENGRGGYGYT

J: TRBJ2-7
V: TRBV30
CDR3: AWSLLAPGQGSYEQY

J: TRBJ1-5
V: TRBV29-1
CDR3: SVAGGGNQPQH

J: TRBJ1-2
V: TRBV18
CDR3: ASSTGDRYGYT

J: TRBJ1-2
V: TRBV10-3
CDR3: AISEINYGYT

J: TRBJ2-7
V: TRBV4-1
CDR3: TSSPGTSGGYEEQY

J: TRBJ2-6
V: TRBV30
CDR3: AWRPGGGANVLT

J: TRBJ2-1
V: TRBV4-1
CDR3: ASSQGGGFSINEQF

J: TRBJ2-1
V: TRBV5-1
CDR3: ASSLDGEGYNEQF

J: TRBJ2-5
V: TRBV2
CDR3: ASPKSGSGEQETQY

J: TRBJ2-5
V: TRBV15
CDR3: ATSRRGGSRTKQETQY

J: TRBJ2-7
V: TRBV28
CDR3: ASRRGQGRSYEQY

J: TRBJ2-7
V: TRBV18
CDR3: ASSQLSGESYEQY

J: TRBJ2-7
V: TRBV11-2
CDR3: ASSLERGVGAAYEQY

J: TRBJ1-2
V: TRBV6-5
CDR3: ASRPDRGNYGYT

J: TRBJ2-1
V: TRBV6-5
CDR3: ASSYHGTSGANEQF

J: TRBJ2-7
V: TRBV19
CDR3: ASGPQGAGEQY

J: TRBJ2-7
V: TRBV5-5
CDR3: ASSSGGAYEQY

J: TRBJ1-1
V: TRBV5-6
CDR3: ASSRPQRNTEAF

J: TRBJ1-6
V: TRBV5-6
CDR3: ASSLALDSSYNSPLH

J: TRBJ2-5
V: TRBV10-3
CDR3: AISDEGLAEETQY